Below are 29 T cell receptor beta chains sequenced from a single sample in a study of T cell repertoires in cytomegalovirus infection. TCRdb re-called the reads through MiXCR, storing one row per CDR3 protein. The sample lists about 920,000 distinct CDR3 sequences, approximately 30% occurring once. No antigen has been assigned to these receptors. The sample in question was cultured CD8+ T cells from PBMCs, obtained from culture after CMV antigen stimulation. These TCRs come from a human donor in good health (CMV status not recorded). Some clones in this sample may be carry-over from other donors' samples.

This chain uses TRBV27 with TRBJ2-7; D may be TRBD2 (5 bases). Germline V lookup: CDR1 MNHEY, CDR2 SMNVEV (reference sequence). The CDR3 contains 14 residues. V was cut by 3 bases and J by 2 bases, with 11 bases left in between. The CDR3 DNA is TGTGCCAGCAGTTTCAACGGGGATGCCTACGAGCAGTACGTC. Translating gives CASSFNGDAYEQYV.

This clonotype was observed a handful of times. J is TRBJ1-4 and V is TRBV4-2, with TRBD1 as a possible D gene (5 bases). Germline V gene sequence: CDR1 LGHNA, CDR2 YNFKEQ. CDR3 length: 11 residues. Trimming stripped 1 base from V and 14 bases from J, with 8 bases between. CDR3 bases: TGTGCCAGCAGCCAAGGGGGGAGGCTGTTTTTT. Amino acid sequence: CASSQGGRLFF.

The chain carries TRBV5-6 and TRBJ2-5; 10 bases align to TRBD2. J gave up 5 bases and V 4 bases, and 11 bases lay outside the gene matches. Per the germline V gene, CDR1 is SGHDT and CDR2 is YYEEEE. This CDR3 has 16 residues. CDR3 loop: CASSPPAGGRFETQYF. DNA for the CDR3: TGTGCCAGCAGCCCCCCAGCGGGGGGGAGATTCGAGACCCAGTACTTC.

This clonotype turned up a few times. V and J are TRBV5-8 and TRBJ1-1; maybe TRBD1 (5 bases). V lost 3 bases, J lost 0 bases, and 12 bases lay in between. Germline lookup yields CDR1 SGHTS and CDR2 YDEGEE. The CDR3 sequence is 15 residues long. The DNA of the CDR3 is TGTGCCAGCAGCTGGCAAAACAGGTTGAACACTGAAGCTTTCTTT. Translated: CASSWQNRLNTEAFF.

The CDR3: CASSLAPGQGLTGELFF. Here the CDR3 DNA reads TGTGCCAGCAGCTTAGCCCCGGGACAGGGGTTAACCGGGGAGCTGTTTTTT. The chain has TRBV11-3 and TRBJ2-2, with 10 positions matching TRBD1. The CDR3 consists of 17 residues. CDR1 SGHNT and CDR2 YENEEA come from the germline V gene. J lost 5 bases, V lost 1 base, and 7 bases had no gene match.

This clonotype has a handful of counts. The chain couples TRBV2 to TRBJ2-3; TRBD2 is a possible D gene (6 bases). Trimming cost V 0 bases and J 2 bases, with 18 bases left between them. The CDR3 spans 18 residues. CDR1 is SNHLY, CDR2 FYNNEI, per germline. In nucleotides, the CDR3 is TGTGCCAGCAGTGAAGCCGTCGGCGGGGACGCGCCCACAGATACGCAGTATTTT. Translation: CASSEAVGGDAPTDTQYF.

This CDR3 is CASATGPLYTF. The CDR3 nucleotides are TGTGCCAGCGCGACAGGCCCGCTCTACACCTTC. The chain recombines TRBV25-1 with TRBJ1-2; the D gene is possibly TRBD1 (6 bases). The germline V and J ends were trimmed by 8 bases and 10 bases, with 14 bases remaining between them. The CDR3 totals 11 residues. Germline V CDR1 and CDR2: MGHDK, SYGVNS.

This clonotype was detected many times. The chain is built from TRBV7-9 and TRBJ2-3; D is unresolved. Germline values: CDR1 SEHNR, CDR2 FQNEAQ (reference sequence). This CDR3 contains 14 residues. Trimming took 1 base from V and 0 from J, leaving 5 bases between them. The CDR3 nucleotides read TGTGCCAGCAGCTTAGTGACTAGCACAGATACGCAGTATTTT. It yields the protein CASSLVTSTDTQYF. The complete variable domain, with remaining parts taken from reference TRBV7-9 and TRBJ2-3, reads DTGVSQNPRHKITKRGQNVTFRCDPISEHNRLYWYRQTLGQGPEFLTYFQNEAQLEKSRLLSDRFSAERPKGSFSTLEIQRTEQGDSAMYLCASSLVTSTDTQYFGPGTRLTVL.

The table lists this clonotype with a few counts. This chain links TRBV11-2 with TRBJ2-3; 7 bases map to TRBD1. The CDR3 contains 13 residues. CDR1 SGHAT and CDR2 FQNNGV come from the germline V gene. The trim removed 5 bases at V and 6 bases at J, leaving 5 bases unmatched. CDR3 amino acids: CASSPDREDTQYF. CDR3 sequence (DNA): TGTGCCAGCAGCCCCGACAGGGAGGATACGCAGTATTTT.

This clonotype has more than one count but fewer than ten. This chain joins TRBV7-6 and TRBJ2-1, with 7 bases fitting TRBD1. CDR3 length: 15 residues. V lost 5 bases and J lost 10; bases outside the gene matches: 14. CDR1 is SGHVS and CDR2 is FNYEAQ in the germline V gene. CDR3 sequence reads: CASSPLRRDRGEQFF. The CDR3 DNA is TGTGCCAGCAGCCCCCTCCGCCGGGACAGAGGAGAGCAGTTCTTC.

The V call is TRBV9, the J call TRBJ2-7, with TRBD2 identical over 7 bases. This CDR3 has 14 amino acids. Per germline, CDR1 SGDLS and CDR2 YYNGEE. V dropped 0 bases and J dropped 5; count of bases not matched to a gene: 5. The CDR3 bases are TGTGCCAGCAGCGTAGGCGGGGGAATGGACGAGCAGTACTTC. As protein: CASSVGGGMDEQYF.

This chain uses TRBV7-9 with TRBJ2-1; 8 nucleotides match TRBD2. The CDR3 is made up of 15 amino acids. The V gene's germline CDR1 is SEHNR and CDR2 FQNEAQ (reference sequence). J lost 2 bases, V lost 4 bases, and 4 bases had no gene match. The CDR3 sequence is CASSSPGGAYNEQFF. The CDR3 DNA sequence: TGTGCCAGCAGCTCGCCCGGGGGGGCCTACAATGAGCAGTTCTTC.

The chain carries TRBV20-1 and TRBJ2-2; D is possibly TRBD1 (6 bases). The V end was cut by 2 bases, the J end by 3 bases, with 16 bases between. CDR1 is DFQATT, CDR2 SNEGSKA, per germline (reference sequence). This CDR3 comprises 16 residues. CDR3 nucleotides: TGCAGTGCTAGAACCGACGACAGGCCTTACACCGGGGAGCTGTTTTTT. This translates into CSARTDDRPYTGELFF.

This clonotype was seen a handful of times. This chain's CDR3 is CASSLPTTTGSSYNEQFF. In DNA, the CDR3 is TGTGCCAGCAGTTTACCCACAACGACAGGGAGCTCCTACAATGAGCAGTTCTTC. This rearrangement joins TRBV27 to TRBJ2-1, with 7 bases lining up with TRBD1. The CDR3 extends over 18 amino acids. J gave up 0 bases and V 2 bases, and 10 bases lay outside the gene matches. Germline values: CDR1 MNHEY, CDR2 SMNVEV (reference sequence).

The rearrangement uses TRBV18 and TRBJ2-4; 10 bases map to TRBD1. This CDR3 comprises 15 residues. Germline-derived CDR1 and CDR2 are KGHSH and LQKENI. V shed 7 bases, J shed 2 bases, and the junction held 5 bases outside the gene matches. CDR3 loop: CASWGQGNSKNIQYF. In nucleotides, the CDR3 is TGTGCCAGCTGGGGACAGGGGAATTCCAAAAACATTCAGTACTTC.

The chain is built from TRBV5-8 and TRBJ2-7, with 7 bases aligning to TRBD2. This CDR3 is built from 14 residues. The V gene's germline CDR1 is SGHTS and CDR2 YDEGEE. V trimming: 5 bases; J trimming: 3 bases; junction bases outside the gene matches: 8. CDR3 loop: CASSMGGGYYEQYV. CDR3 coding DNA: TGTGCCAGCAGTATGGGGGGGGGATACTACGAGCAGTACGTC.

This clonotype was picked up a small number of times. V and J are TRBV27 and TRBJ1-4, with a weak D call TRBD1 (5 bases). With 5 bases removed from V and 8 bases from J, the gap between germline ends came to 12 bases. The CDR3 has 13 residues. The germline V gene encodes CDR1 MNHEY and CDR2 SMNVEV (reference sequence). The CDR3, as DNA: TGTGCCAGCAGTCGGGGGGGAGGGGAAAAACTGTTTTTT. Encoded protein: CASSRGGGEKLFF.

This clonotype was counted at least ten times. The chain's CDR3 is CASSYGLAEYNEQFF. The CDR3 nucleotides read TGTGCCAGCAGCTACGGACTAGCGGAGTACAATGAGCAGTTCTTC. The V and J genes are TRBV5-4 and TRBJ2-1; 10 positions match TRBD2. V shed 3 bases and J 4 bases; nucleotides not matched to a gene: 4. The CDR3 sequence is 15 residues long. In germline, CDR1 is SGHNT, CDR2 YYREEE (reference sequence). The complete variable domain, with remaining parts taken from reference TRBV5-4 and TRBJ2-1, reads ETGVTQSPTHLIKTRGQQVTLRCSSQSGHNTVSWYQQALGQGPQFIFQYYREEENGRGNFPPRFSGLQFPNYSSELNVNALELDDSALYLCASSYGLAEYNEQFFGPGTRLTVL.

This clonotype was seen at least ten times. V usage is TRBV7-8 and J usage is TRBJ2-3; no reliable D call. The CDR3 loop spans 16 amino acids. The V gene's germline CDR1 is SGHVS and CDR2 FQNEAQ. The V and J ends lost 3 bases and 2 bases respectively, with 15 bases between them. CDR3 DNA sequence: TGTGCCAGCAGCTTGGGTGGTTTCGGACCCACAGATACGCAGTATTTT. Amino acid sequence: CASSLGGFGPTDTQYF.

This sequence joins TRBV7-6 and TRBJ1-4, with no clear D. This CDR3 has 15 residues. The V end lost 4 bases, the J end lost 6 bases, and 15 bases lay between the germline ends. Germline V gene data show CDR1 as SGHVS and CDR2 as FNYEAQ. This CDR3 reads CASSWTNSDYEKLFF. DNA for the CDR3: TGTGCCAGCAGCTGGACGAATTCGGATTATGAAAAACTGTTTTTT.

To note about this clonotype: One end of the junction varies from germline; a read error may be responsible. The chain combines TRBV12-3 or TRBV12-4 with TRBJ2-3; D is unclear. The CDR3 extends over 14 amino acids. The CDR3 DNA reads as TGTGCCAACAGTCGTATAGCCGACACAGATACGCAGTATTTT. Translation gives CANSRIADTDTQYF.

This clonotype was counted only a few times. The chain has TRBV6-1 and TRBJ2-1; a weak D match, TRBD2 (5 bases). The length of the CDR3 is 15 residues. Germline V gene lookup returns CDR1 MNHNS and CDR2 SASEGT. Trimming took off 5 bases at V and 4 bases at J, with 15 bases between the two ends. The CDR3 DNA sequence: TGTGCCAGCAGTTACGCCGCGGGTGGATACAATGAGCAGTTCTTC. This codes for CASSYAAGGYNEQFF.

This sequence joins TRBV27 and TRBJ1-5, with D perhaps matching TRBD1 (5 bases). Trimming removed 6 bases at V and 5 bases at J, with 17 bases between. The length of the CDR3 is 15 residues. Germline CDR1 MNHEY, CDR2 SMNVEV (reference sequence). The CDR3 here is CASRSLQVADQPQHF. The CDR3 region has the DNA TGTGCCAGCAGGTCCCTACAGGTAGCAGATCAGCCCCAGCATTTT.

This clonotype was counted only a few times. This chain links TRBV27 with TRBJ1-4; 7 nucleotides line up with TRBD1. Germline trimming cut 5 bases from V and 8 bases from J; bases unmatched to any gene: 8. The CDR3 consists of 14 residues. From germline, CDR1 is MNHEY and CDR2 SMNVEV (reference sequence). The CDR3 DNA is TGTGCCAGCAGTCCCGACAGGGTGGGCGAAAAACTGTTTTTT. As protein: CASSPDRVGEKLFF. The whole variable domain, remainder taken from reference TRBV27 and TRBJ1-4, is EAQVTQNPRYLITVTGKKLTVTCSQNMNHEYMSWYRQDPGLGLRQIYYSMNVEVTDKGDVPEGYKVSRKEKRNFPLILESPSPNQTSLYFCASSPDRVGEKLFFGSGTQLSVL.

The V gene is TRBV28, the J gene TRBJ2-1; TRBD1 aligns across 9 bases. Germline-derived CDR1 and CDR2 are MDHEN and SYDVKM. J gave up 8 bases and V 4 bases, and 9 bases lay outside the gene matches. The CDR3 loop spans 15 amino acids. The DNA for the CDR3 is TGTGCCAGCAGTTCCGGGACAGGGTACGACGATGAGCAGTTCTTC. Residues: CASSSGTGYDDEQFF.

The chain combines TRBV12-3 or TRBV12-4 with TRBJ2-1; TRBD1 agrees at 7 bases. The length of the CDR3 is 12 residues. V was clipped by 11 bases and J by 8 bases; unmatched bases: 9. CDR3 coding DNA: TGTGCCTCTACAGGGGTTGGAGATGAGCAGTTCTTC. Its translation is CASTGVGDEQFF.

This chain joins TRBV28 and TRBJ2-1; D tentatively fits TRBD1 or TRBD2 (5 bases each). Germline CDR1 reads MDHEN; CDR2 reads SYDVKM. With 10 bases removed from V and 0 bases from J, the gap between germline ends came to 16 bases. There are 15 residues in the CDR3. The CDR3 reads CANGKGTTSYNEQFF. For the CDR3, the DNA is TGTGCCAACGGAAAAGGGACCACCTCCTACAATGAGCAGTTCTTC.

As DNA, the CDR3 is TGCAGCGTTGAAGGGGTAGGGACCCTTGGGAATGAGCAGTTCTTC. As protein: CSVEGVGTLGNEQFF. The chain links TRBV29-1 to TRBJ2-1; D is tentatively TRBD1 or TRBD2 (5 bases each). The CDR3 length is 15 residues. The V and J ends lost 1 base and 7 bases respectively, with 17 bases between them. Germline V lookup: CDR1 SQVTM, CDR2 ANQGSEA.

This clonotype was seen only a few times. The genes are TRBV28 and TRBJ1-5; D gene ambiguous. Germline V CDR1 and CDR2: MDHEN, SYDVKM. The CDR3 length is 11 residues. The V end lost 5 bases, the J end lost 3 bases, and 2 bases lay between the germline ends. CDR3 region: CASSPNQPQHF. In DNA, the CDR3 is TGTGCCAGCAGTCCCAATCAGCCCCAGCATTTT.